This T cell receptor (beta chain) appears in the sequencing data of a study of shared clonotypes between healthy human individuals. Sequencing used immunoSEQ multiplex PCR; TCRdb keeps in-frame clones, though not all of them. The sample lists over 950,000 clones, approximately 75% seen once, with almost 0.9% in the top ten. Germline CDR1 is SGHTA and CDR2 is FQGNSA. This CDR3 spans 18 amino acids. The V segment lost 5 bases and the J segment 4 bases; nucleotides outside the gene matches: 15. V usage is TRBV7-2 and J usage is TRBJ2-3; 10 bases map to TRBD2. What was sequenced was memory CD4+ T cells from PBMCs. The sample's subset: CD45RA-negative fraction. The clonotype was recovered from a man in his late teens or twenties in good health. Some clones in this sample may be carry-over from other donors' samples. CDR3 sequence (DNA): TGTGCCAGCAGCATACACCAAGTTGGGCTAGCGGGGGCAGATACGCAGTATTTT. Translation gives CASSIHQVGLAGADTQYF.